A selection of T cell receptor beta chains follows, all from one sample in a study of Ad26.COV2.S vaccination and SARS-CoV-2 variants. Only in-frame clones appear in the TCRdb table, and some are missing; sequencing was by immunoSEQ multiplex PCR. Of roughly 410,000 clones in the sample, 83% are singletons; the top ten hold 7.4%. The sample here was peripheral blood, taken in a trial of Ad26.COV2.S vaccine versus placebo. Receptors originate from a person aged 18 to 65 who received the Ad26.COV2.S COVID-19 vaccine or a placebo. Each CDR3 is given with its conserved first and last residue. The D gene is left open where the match is weak. Size values are once, few and many counts, or a class for expanded clones, and some rows have none.

TRBV5-1,once,TRBD1,TRBJ2-5,CASSSGQGRETQYF,TGCGCCAGCAGCTCGGGACAGGGTCGTGAGACCCAGTACTTC
TRBV4-1,.,TRBD1,TRBJ2-4,CASSQPGGRAKNIQYF,TGCGCCAGCAGCCAACCAGGGGGTCGAGCCAAAAACATTCAGTACTTC
TRBV19,.,TRBD1,TRBJ2-2,CASSVNRGSGELFF,TGTGCCAGTAGTGTAAACAGGGGTTCCGGGGAGCTGTTTTTT
TRBV7-2,.,.,TRBJ2-6,CASSETVFSGANVLTF,TGTGCCAGCAGCGAGACAGTATTCTCTGGGGCCAACGTCCTGACTTTC
TRBV7-9,.,.,TRBJ2-5,CASSPYLQETQYF,TGTGCCAGCAGCCCATATCTACAAGAGACCCAGTACTTC
TRBV7-3,once,TRBD2,TRBJ2-1,CASSVAGRGNEQFF,TGTGCCAGCAGCGTAGCGGGAAGGGGGAATGAGCAGTTCTTC
TRBV28,.,TRBD2,TRBJ2-7,CASRPTSGGAVQYF,TGTGCCAGCAGGCCGACTAGCGGGGGTGCTGTGCAGTACTTC
TRBV6-4,.,.,TRBJ2-7,CASIGGGYEQYF,TGTGCCAGCATTGGCGGCGGCTACGAGCAGTACTTC
TRBV12-3/TRBV12-4,.,.,TRBJ1-5,CASSRQGNQPQHF,TGTGCCAGCAGTCGACAGGGCAATCAGCCCCAGCATTTT
TRBV3-1/TRBV3-2,once,TRBD2,TRBJ2-5,CASSHLTSGRLGTQYF,TGTGCCAGCAGCCACCTGACTAGCGGGAGATTGGGGACCCAGTACTTC
TRBV4-1,.,.,TRBJ2-5,CASRPAGGRETQYF,TGCGCCAGCAGGCCGGCAGGGGGGAGGGAGACCCAGTACTTC
TRBV4-2,.,.,TRBJ2-1,CASSQENAGHEQFF,TGTGCCAGCAGCCAAGAGAATGCGGGCCATGAGCAGTTCTTC
TRBV5-4,.,.,TRBJ2-3,CASNSGLGRTDTQYF,TGTGCCAGCAACTCAGGGTTAGGGAGGACAGATACGCAGTATTTT
TRBV18,.,.,TRBJ1-1,CASSGNRNTEAFF,TGTGCCAGCTCAGGGAACCGGAACACTGAAGCTTTCTTT
TRBV5-5,.,TRBD1,TRBJ2-7,CASSLGFTGGVRGLGYEQYF,TGTGCCAGCAGCTTGGGTTTCACAGGGGGCGTCAGGGGTCTTGGCTACGAGCAGTACTTC
TRBV11-3,few,TRBD1,TRBJ1-6,CASSPRGSGGSPLHF,TGTGCCAGCAGCCCCAGGGGGTCCGGAGGATCACCCCTCCACTTT
TRBV4-2,.,.,TRBJ2-3,CASSQVLDRADTQYF,TGTGCCAGCAGCCAAGTCCTGGATAGGGCAGATACGCAGTATTTT
TRBV20-1,.,.,TRBJ1-1,CSASSSPANTEAFF,TGCAGTGCTAGTTCATCCCCAGCGAACACTGAAGCTTTCTTT
TRBV7-9,.,.,TRBJ2-1,CASSLVASRNNEQFF,TGTGCCAGCAGCTTAGTCGCTAGCCGTAACAATGAGCAGTTCTTC
TRBV6-5,.,TRBD2,TRBJ2-1,CASSSGLAGPIEQFF,TGTGCCAGCAGTTCGGGACTAGCGGGACCCATTGAGCAGTTCTTC
TRBV29-1,.,TRBD2,TRBJ2-1,CSVEKLAGGIGEQFF,TGCAGCGTTGAAAAGCTAGCGGGAGGTATTGGTGAGCAGTTCTTC
TRBV19,.,.,TRBJ1-5,CASSPGGNQPQHF,TGTGCCAGTAGTCCTGGGGGCAATCAGCCCCAGCATTTT
TRBV12-3/TRBV12-4,.,TRBD1,TRBJ1-2,CASETGSLGYTF,TGTGCCAGCGAGACAGGGTCGCTTGGCTACACCTTC
TRBV3-1/TRBV3-2,.,.,TRBJ1-2,CASSQGAGLEGGYTF,TGTGCCAGCAGCCAAGGGGCAGGACTGGAGGGCGGCTACACCTTC
TRBV7-6,.,.,TRBJ2-7,CASSLASGEQYF,TGTGCCAGCAGCTTGGCTTCGGGCGAGCAGTACTTC
TRBV6-2/TRBV6-3,.,.,TRBJ1-6,CASSYSGPLGNSPLHF,TGTGCCAGCAGTTACTCGGGGCCTCTGGGAAATTCACCCCTCCACTTT
TRBV2,.,.,TRBJ2-3,CASALESTDTQYF,TGTGCCAGCGCCCTTGAGTCTACAGATACGCAGTATTTT
TRBV7-2,.,.,TRBJ1-2,CAILGGVWASGYTF,TGTGCCATCCTGGGGGGGGTTTGGGCCTCTGGCTACACCTTC
TRBV27,once,TRBD1,TRBJ1-6,CASRGDRALGSVGNSPLHF,TGTGCCAGCAGGGGGGACAGGGCTTTAGGTAGTGTTGGGAATTCACCCCTCCACTTT
TRBV3-1/TRBV3-2,.,.,TRBJ2-7,CASSPGSAYEQYF,TGTGCCAGCAGCCCCGGGTCTGCCTACGAGCAGTACTTC
TRBV2,once,.,TRBJ2-3,CASRDVRSTDTQYF,TGTGCCAGCAGGGACGTTCGCAGCACAGATACGCAGTATTTT
TRBV4-3,.,.,TRBJ1-1,CASSLEPGTASEAFF,TGCGCCAGCAGCCTCGAGCCCGGGACTGCGAGTGAAGCTTTCTTT
TRBV5-4,.,.,TRBJ2-2,CASSFQGPGELFF,TGTGCCAGCAGCTTCCAGGGGCCCGGGGAGCTGTTTTTT
TRBV3-1/TRBV3-2,.,.,TRBJ2-7,CASSQVGEQYF,TGTGCCAGCAGCCAAGTGGGCGAGCAGTACTTC
TRBV5-1,.,.,TRBJ1-1,CASSSETQGIGEAFF,TGCGCCAGCAGCTCGGAGACACAGGGAATCGGTGAAGCTTTCTTT
TRBV12-3/TRBV12-4,.,.,TRBJ2-2,CASSPGGELFF,TGTGCCAGCAGTCCGGGCGGCGAGCTGTTTTTT